This TCR beta chain derives from a study of blood T cell repertoires in COVID-19. Deletions cut 0 bases from V and 0 bases from J, with 6 bases between. Germline loops: CDR1 SGHKS, CDR2 YYEKEE (reference sequence). The CDR3 loop spans 14 amino acids. The repertoire was sequenced with immunoSEQ multiplex PCR; TCRdb's copy has only in-frame clones and lacks some. The repertoire consists of a few hundred thousand clones, with roughly 85% occurring once and the leading ten covering less than 2.5%. This chain uses TRBV5-5 with TRBJ1-2; no definite D call. Sequencing was carried out using PBMCs or T cells enriched from blood (not recorded which). This clonotype originated in a man aged 25 to 40 who had recovered from COVID-19. Here the CDR3 reads CASSLVAANYGYTF. The CDR3, as DNA: TGTGCCAGCAGCTTGGTCGCAGCTAACTATGGCTACACCTTC.